This TCR beta chain was obtained from a study of shared clonotypes between healthy human individuals. Study results and caveats: Against clonotypes common to all four donors, non-shared ones had lower generation probabilities.

In the original processing: Junction-only sequences without quality scores came from ImmunoSEQ, so filtering differed. Here immunoSEQ multiplex PCR was the method, and the copy in TCRdb shows in-frame clones only, minus some. The DNA gave D and trimming, while V, J and clone size come from that table. The table lists some 2,500,000 clones, 85% to 95% of them singletons. Germline lookup yields CDR1 SGHTA and CDR2 FQGNSA. The CDR3 is 13 amino acids. Trimming shortened V by 1 base and J by 6 bases, and 9 bases separated the two germline ends. Points on this clone: Its antigen is as yet unknown. The sample holds other DNA sequences that translate to the same CDR3.

The sequenced sample consisted of naive CD4+ T cells from PBMCs. As to subset: CD45RA+ positively selected. The receptor was derived from a man younger than 35 in good health. Some clones in this sample may be carry-over from other donors' samples. The chain links TRBV7-2 to TRBJ1-2; a weak D match, TRBD1 (5 bases). CDR3 sequence reads: CASSLGGFDGYTF. CDR3 sequence (DNA): TGTGCCAGCAGCTTAGGGGGGTTTGATGGCTACACCTTC.